This record looks at one T cell receptor beta chain sequence and its context. The antigen is unknown. Sequenced by immunoSEQ multiplex PCR; TCRdb stores in-frame clones only, minus some. The profile shows over 80,000 clones, about 77% of them singletons. This specimen belongs to a study of PD-1 blockade in classical Hodgkin lymphoma. Study-level results: According to reports, newly diagnosed patients had lower baseline TCR diversity than healthy donors, and relapsed/refractory patients had lower baseline TCR diversity still. By cycle point C4D1, TCR diversity had risen significantly in CD4+ cells (but not CD8+ cells). Patients newly diagnosed and complete responders had comparable baseline diversity.

Time point denoted: cycle 4 day 1 (C4D1), after 5 to 7 weeks of nivolumab. No patient escaped relapse after autologous stem cell transplantation, and brentuximab vedotin exposure varied. This sequence originates from a human donor with classical Hodgkin lymphoma. This specimen consisted of peripheral blood mononuclear cells (PBMCs), obtained before the fourth cycle of nivolumab.

Written as DNA, the CDR3 is TGTGCCATCAGTGAGGGACAGGGTGCTATTTCAAGCAATGAGCAGTTCTTC. Its protein product is CAISEGQGAISSNEQFF. The V gene is TRBV10-3, the J gene TRBJ2-1; TRBD1 aligns across 8 bases. CDR1 and CDR2 (germline): ENHRY, SYGVKD. The CDR3 spans 17 residues. The J segment lost 6 bases and the V segment lost 2 bases, leaving 12 bases of the junction unmatched.